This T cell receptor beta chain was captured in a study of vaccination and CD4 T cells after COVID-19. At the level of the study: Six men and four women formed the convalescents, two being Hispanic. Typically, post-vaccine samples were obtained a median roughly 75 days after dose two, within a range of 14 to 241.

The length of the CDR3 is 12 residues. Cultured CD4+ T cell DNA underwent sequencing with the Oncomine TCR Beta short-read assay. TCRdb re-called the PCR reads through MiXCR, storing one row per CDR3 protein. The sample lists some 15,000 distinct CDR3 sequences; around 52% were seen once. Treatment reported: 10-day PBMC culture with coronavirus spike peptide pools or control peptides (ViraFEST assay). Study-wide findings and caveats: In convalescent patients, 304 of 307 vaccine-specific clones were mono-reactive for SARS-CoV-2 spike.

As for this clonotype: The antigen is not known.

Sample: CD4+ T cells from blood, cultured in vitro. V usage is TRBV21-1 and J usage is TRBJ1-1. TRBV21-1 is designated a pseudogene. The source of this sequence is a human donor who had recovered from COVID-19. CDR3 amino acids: CARGLKGAEAFF. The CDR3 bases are TGTGCCAGGGGACTCAAGGGCGCTGAAGCTTTCTTT.